The rows below give T cell receptor beta chains drawn from one sample of a study of T cell repertoires in cytomegalovirus infection. MiXCR, applied by TCRdb to the reads, yields one record per CDR3 protein. The sample includes nearly 550,000 distinct CDR3 sequences, 16% of them seen just once. Sequenced input: CD8+ T cells from PBMCs. The receptors here all came from a human donor in good health (CMV status not recorded). Some clones in this sample may be carry-over from other donors' samples. The CDR3 runs from the conserved cysteine through the conserved F or W. Each record gives: J gene, clone size, V gene, D gene, CDR3 DNA, CDR3 protein. D genes are given only for firm matches. Clone size appears in some rows only: once, few, many, or a class for an expanded clone.

j_call: TRBJ2-7
clone_size: many
v_call: TRBV5-1
d_call: NA
cdr3_nt: TGCGCCAGCAGCTTGGCTCAGGGGTTCAACTACGAGCAGTACTTC
cdr3_aa: CASSLAQGFNYEQYF

j_call: TRBJ1-1
clone_size: few
v_call: TRBV2
d_call: NA
cdr3_nt: TGTGCCAGCAGTGAAGCCCCTGGGGGCTGGAACACTGAAGCTTTCTTT
cdr3_aa: CASSEAPGGWNTEAFF

j_call: TRBJ2-3
clone_size: many
v_call: TRBV4-1
d_call: NA
cdr3_nt: TGCGCCAGCAGCCCAGGCGCTAGTGATATCACAGATACGCAGTATTTT
cdr3_aa: CASSPGASDITDTQYF

j_call: TRBJ1-5
clone_size: few
v_call: TRBV4-1
d_call: TRBD1
cdr3_nt: TGCGCCAGCAGCCACGGACAGGGGGTGAATCAGCCCCAGCATTTT
cdr3_aa: CASSHGQGVNQPQHF

j_call: TRBJ2-2
clone_size: NA
v_call: TRBV6-1
d_call: TRBD2
cdr3_nt: TGTGCCAGCACCCCCCGGCGGAGCGGGGGGAAGGGCGGGGAGCTGTTTTTT
cdr3_aa: CASTPRRSGGKGGELFF

j_call: TRBJ2-6
clone_size: many
v_call: TRBV19
d_call: TRBD1
cdr3_nt: TGTGCCACCACGGGACAGGGGAACTCTGGGGCCAACGTCCTGACTTTC
cdr3_aa: CATTGQGNSGANVLTF

j_call: TRBJ1-2
clone_size: many
v_call: TRBV7-9
d_call: NA
cdr3_nt: TGTGCCAGCAGCTTGACAGTTAACTATGGCTACACCTTC
cdr3_aa: CASSLTVNYGYTF

j_call: TRBJ2-3
clone_size: NA
v_call: TRBV5-1
d_call: TRBD2
cdr3_nt: TGCGCCAGCAGCTTGGATCCAGCGGGAGGGAGAACGTTCGTCACAGATACGCAGTATTTT
cdr3_aa: CASSLDPAGGRTFVTDTQYF

j_call: TRBJ1-3
clone_size: NA
v_call: TRBV7-8
d_call: NA
cdr3_nt: TGTGCCAGCAGCCTCCGGAGGCCAGCTGGAAACACCATATATTTT
cdr3_aa: CASSLRRPAGNTIYF

j_call: TRBJ2-1
clone_size: few
v_call: TRBV7-9
d_call: NA
cdr3_nt: TGTGCCATCTTCCTAATTTCCTCCTACAATGAGCAGTTCTTC
cdr3_aa: CAIFLISSYNEQFF

j_call: TRBJ2-7
clone_size: NA
v_call: TRBV11-2
d_call: TRBD2
cdr3_nt: TGTGCCAGCAGCTTAGAGTGGGGGACTAGCGGGAAGTACGAGCAGTACTTC
cdr3_aa: CASSLEWGTSGKYEQYF

j_call: TRBJ2-3
clone_size: few
v_call: TRBV27
d_call: TRBD2
cdr3_nt: TGTGCCAGCAACCGACCGACTAGCTCAGATACGCAGTATTTT
cdr3_aa: CASNRPTSSDTQYF

j_call: TRBJ2-1
clone_size: NA
v_call: TRBV5-1
d_call: NA
cdr3_nt: TGCGCCAGCAGCTTGGAGTGGGGGGACCTCTCCTACAATGAGCAGTTCTTC
cdr3_aa: CASSLEWGDLSYNEQFF

j_call: TRBJ1-2
clone_size: few
v_call: TRBV5-1
d_call: NA
cdr3_nt: TGCGCCAGCAGCTTGGCGAACCCGGATGATGGCTACACCTTC
cdr3_aa: CASSLANPDDGYTF

j_call: TRBJ2-7
clone_size: NA
v_call: TRBV12-5
d_call: TRBD1
cdr3_nt: TGTGCTAGTGGTTTGGTCGAAACAGGGGTTTTCTACGTGCAGTACTTC
cdr3_aa: CASGLVETGVFYVQYF

j_call: TRBJ1-1
clone_size: many
v_call: TRBV7-8
d_call: TRBD1
cdr3_nt: TGTGCCAGCAGCGAGGACAGGGGGAACACTGAAGCTTTCTTT
cdr3_aa: CASSEDRGNTEAFF

j_call: TRBJ2-2
clone_size: few
v_call: TRBV27
d_call: TRBD1
cdr3_nt: TGTGCCAGCCGGCCGGGACAGAGCCTATCCGGGGAGCTGTTTTTT
cdr3_aa: CASRPGQSLSGELFF

j_call: TRBJ1-4
clone_size: many
v_call: TRBV6-6
d_call: TRBD1
cdr3_nt: TGTGCCAGCAGTCCCAGGGGGAATAATGAAAAACTGTTTTTT
cdr3_aa: CASSPRGNNEKLFF

j_call: TRBJ1-1
clone_size: few
v_call: TRBV27
d_call: NA
cdr3_nt: TGTGCCAGCAGTCGGGTGGCAGTCGTGAACACTGAAGCTTTCTTT
cdr3_aa: CASSRVAVVNTEAFF

j_call: TRBJ2-2
clone_size: few
v_call: TRBV20-1
d_call: TRBD2
cdr3_nt: TGCAGTGCTAGAGATTGGCTAGCGGGGGCCAACACCGGGGAGCTGTTTTTT
cdr3_aa: CSARDWLAGANTGELFF

j_call: TRBJ2-7
clone_size: many
v_call: TRBV6-1
d_call: NA
cdr3_nt: TGTGCCACCGAGGGACCCACGCAGTACGAGCAGTACTTC
cdr3_aa: CATEGPTQYEQYF

j_call: TRBJ1-1
clone_size: many
v_call: TRBV30
d_call: NA
cdr3_nt: TGTGCCTGGAGGGGTTACACTGAAGCTTTCTTT
cdr3_aa: CAWRGYTEAFF

j_call: TRBJ2-3
clone_size: many
v_call: TRBV7-8
d_call: TRBD2
cdr3_nt: TGTGCCAGCAGCTCGGGACTAGCCAGCACAGATACGCAGTATTTT
cdr3_aa: CASSSGLASTDTQYF

j_call: TRBJ2-1
clone_size: NA
v_call: TRBV18
d_call: TRBD2
cdr3_nt: TGTGCCAGCTCACTAGGCGGGGGGGCCGCCAATGAGCAGTTCTTC
cdr3_aa: CASSLGGGAANEQFF

j_call: TRBJ1-4
clone_size: many
v_call: TRBV25-1
d_call: TRBD1
cdr3_nt: TGTGCCAGCAGTGATGGCGGGACAGTTACAACTAATGAAAAACTGTTTTTT
cdr3_aa: CASSDGGTVTTNEKLFF

j_call: TRBJ2-1
clone_size: NA
v_call: TRBV5-4
d_call: TRBD2
cdr3_nt: TGTGCCAGCAGCTACCAAATCGGGACTAGCCTCAATGAGCAGTTCTTC
cdr3_aa: CASSYQIGTSLNEQFF

j_call: TRBJ1-4
clone_size: many
v_call: TRBV7-8
d_call: NA
cdr3_nt: TGTGCCAGCAGCCTACTCTGGGAGGCCTCGACAGGAAAACTGTTTTTT
cdr3_aa: CASSLLWEASTGKLFF

j_call: TRBJ2-1
clone_size: many
v_call: TRBV5-1
d_call: TRBD2
cdr3_nt: TGCGCCAGCAGCGTCACCTACTCAGCGGGAGATACCTACAATGAGCAGTTCTTC
cdr3_aa: CASSVTYSAGDTYNEQFF

j_call: TRBJ2-5
clone_size: NA
v_call: TRBV20-1
d_call: NA
cdr3_nt: TGCAGTGCTAGTACGGACATCGAAGAGACCCAGTACTTC
cdr3_aa: CSASTDIEETQYF

j_call: TRBJ2-7
clone_size: many
v_call: TRBV12-3/TRBV12-4
d_call: TRBD1
cdr3_nt: TGTGCCAGCAGTTTAAGCTCCTCCAGGGGGCTGCCTCCCTACGAGCAGTACTTC
cdr3_aa: CASSLSSSRGLPPYEQYF

j_call: TRBJ2-5
clone_size: few
v_call: TRBV7-7
d_call: TRBD1
cdr3_nt: TGTGCTAGCACCGAACACAGGGGGCCCCTTCTCCACCAAGAGACCCAGTACTTC
cdr3_aa: CASTEHRGPLLHQETQYF

j_call: TRBJ1-2
clone_size: NA
v_call: TRBV27
d_call: NA
cdr3_nt: TGTGCCAGCAGTCAGAGAGGGGAACTATATGGCTACACCTTC
cdr3_aa: CASSQRGELYGYTF

j_call: TRBJ2-7
clone_size: few
v_call: TRBV20-1
d_call: NA
cdr3_nt: TGCAGTGCTAGGGTAGCGGATTCCTACGAGCAGTACTTC
cdr3_aa: CSARVADSYEQYF

j_call: TRBJ1-4
clone_size: NA
v_call: TRBV29-1
d_call: NA
cdr3_nt: TGCAGCGTGCAGGGAAGCAGAACTAATGAAAAACTGTTTTTT
cdr3_aa: CSVQGSRTNEKLFF

j_call: TRBJ2-5
clone_size: few
v_call: TRBV19
d_call: TRBD2
cdr3_nt: TGTGCCAGTAGTATCGAGCGGGGGTTACAAGAGACCCAGTACTTC
cdr3_aa: CASSIERGLQETQYF

j_call: TRBJ1-2
clone_size: few
v_call: TRBV19
d_call: NA
cdr3_nt: TGTGCCAGTAGTATCTATATTTCGATGGTGTCTGGCTACACCTTC
cdr3_aa: CASSIYISMVSGYTF

j_call: TRBJ1-6
clone_size: few
v_call: TRBV15
d_call: TRBD1
cdr3_nt: TGTGCCACCGGGGGACAGGGCTATTCACCCCTCCACTTT
cdr3_aa: CATGGQGYSPLHF

j_call: TRBJ1-3
clone_size: NA
v_call: TRBV10-3
d_call: NA
cdr3_nt: TGTGCCATCAGAACGGGACCGTCTCACTCTGGAAACACCATATATTTT
cdr3_aa: CAIRTGPSHSGNTIYF